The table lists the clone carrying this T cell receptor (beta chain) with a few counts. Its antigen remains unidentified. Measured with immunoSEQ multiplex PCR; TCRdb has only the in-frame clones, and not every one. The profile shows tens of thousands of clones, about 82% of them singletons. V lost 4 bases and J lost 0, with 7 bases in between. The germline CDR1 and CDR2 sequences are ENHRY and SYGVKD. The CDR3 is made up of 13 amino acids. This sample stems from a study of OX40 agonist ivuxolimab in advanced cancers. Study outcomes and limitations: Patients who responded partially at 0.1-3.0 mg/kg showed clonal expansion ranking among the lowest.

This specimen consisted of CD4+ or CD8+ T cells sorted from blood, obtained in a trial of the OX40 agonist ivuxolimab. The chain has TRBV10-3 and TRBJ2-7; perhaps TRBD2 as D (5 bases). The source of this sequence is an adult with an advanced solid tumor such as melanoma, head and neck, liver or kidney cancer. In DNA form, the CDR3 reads TGTGCCATCAGTGCCGGGAACTCCTACGAGCAGTACTTC. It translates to CAISAGNSYEQYF.